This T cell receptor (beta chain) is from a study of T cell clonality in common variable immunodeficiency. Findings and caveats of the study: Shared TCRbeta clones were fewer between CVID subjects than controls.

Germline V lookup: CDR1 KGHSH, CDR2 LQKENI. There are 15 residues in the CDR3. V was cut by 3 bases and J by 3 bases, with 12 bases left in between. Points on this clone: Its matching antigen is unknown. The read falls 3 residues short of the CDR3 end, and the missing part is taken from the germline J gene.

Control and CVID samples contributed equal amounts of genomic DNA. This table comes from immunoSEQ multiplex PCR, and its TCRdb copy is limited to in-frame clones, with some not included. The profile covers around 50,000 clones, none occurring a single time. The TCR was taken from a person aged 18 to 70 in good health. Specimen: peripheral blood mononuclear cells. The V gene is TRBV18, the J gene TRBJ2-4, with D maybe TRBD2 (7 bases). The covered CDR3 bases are TGTGCCAGCTCACCGGGGGGGGCTGACAAAAACATT. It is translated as CASSPGGADKNI. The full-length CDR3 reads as CASSPGGADKNIQYF.